Listed below are T cell receptor beta chains from one sample, sequenced in a study of CD8 T cells in ankylosing spondylitis. TCRdb ran MiXCR on the 5' RACE reads and lists one entry per CDR3 protein. Of around 120,000 distinct CDR3 sequences listed, 24% are singletons. Material: synovial fluid, either unsorted or a sorted T cell fraction (not recorded which). Receptors were obtained from a male donor with ankylosing spondylitis. CDR3s include the opening cysteine and the closing phenylalanine or tryptophan. The D gene is left open where the match is weak. Only some rows state a clone size, as once, few, many or a class for expanded clones.

>TRBJ2-2|TRBV24-1|-|few
CATSGMANTGELFF
TGTGCCACCAGTGGTATGGCGAACACCGGGGAGCTGTTTTTT
>TRBJ1-1|TRBV11-3|-|-
CASSAQGTEAFF
TGTGCCAGCAGCGCCCAGGGGACTGAAGCTTTCTTT
>TRBJ2-3|TRBV11-2|-|-
CASSLGLGGTDTQYF
TGTGCCAGCAGCTTAGGACTAGGAGGCACAGATACGCAGTATTTT
>TRBJ1-1|TRBV3-1|-|few
CASSPRDQNTEAFF
TGTGCCAGCAGCCCCAGGGATCAGAACACTGAAGCTTTCTTT
>TRBJ1-2|TRBV19|-|-
CASRRARSTRNYGYTF
TGTGCCAGTAGAAGGGCAAGGAGTACTCGTAACTATGGCTACACCTTC
>TRBJ1-1|TRBV7-9|-|many
CASSPGFTEAFF
TGTGCCAGCAGCCCAGGGTTCACTGAAGCTTTCTTT
>TRBJ2-3|TRBV20-1|TRBD2|-
CSARDGREGDTQYF
TGCAGTGCTAGAGATGGGCGGGAGGGAGATACGCAGTATTTT
>TRBJ2-7|TRBV29-1|-|-
CSVESGASYEQYF
TGCAGCGTTGAAAGTGGGGCTTCCTACGAGCAGTACTTC
>TRBJ2-1|TRBV7-2|TRBD2|few
CASSFVTSGNGEQFF
TGTGCCAGCAGCTTCGTCACTAGCGGGAATGGTGAGCAGTTCTTC
>TRBJ1-2|TRBV12-3/TRBV12-4|-|-
CASSSAGTDANYGYTF
TGTGCCAGCAGTTCTGCAGGGACGGATGCTAACTATGGCTACACCTTC
>TRBJ1-1|TRBV7-9|-|-
CASSLGGGGHRSEAFF
TGTGCCAGCAGCTTAGGAGGTGGGGGACATCGGAGCGAAGCTTTCTTT
>TRBJ2-1|TRBV27|TRBD2|-
CASSLKASGSSYEQFF
TGTGCCAGCAGTTTAAAGGCTAGCGGGAGTTCCTATGAGCAGTTCTTC
>TRBJ2-5|TRBV7-2|TRBD2|many
CASSPKLAGQETQYF
TGTGCCAGCAGCCCAAAACTAGCGGGCCAAGAGACCCAGTACTTC
>TRBJ2-2|TRBV11-2|TRBD2|many
CASSFFPATSGRGGELFF
TGTGCCAGCAGCTTCTTCCCGGCAACTAGCGGGAGGGGCGGGGAGCTGTTTTTT
>TRBJ2-1|TRBV7-8|TRBD2|many
CASTLAGPSYNEQFF
TGTGCCAGCACCCTAGCGGGACCCTCCTACAATGAGCAGTTCTTC
>TRBJ2-1|TRBV3-1|TRBD2|-
CASSRWTSGYSYNEQFF
TGTGCCAGCAGCCGTTGGACTAGCGGCTACTCCTACAATGAGCAGTTCTTC
>TRBJ2-1|TRBV29-1|-|many
CSATEPYNEQFF
TGCAGCGCTACTGAACCCTACAATGAGCAGTTCTTC
>TRBJ1-4|TRBV4-1|-|-
CASSSEGGHTNEKLFF
TGCGCCAGCAGCTCCGAAGGAGGGCATACTAATGAAAAACTGTTTTTT
>TRBJ2-2|TRBV14|TRBD1|few
CASSRRGRPGELFF
TGTGCCAGCAGCCGCAGGGGGCGCCCCGGGGAGCTGTTTTTT
>TRBJ2-1|TRBV12-3/TRBV12-4|TRBD2|-
CASRYLTGTSGILYNEQFF
TGTGCCAGCAGGTACCTTACCGGGACTAGCGGGATCCTCTACAATGAGCAGTTCTTC
>TRBJ2-2|TRBV5-5|-|few
CASSLGGAAGELFF
TGTGCCAGCAGCTTGGGAGGAGCGGCCGGGGAGCTGTTTTTT
>TRBJ1-5|TRBV20-1|-|-
CSARDLGRGTDQPQHF
TGCAGTGCTAGAGATTTGGGGCGGGGGACGGATCAGCCCCAGCATTTT
>TRBJ2-5|TRBV29-1|-|few
CSVERGLSEETQYF
TGCAGCGTTGAGAGGGGACTGTCAGAAGAGACCCAGTACTTC
>TRBJ1-2|TRBV29-1|-|-
CSVEDSKGIFFGYTF
TGCAGCGTTGAAGATTCGAAGGGGATTTTCTTTGGCTACACCTTC
>TRBJ2-3|TRBV20-1|-|few
CSASRLPGQYF
TGCAGTGCTAGCAGACTCCCGGGGCAGTATTTT
>TRBJ2-1|TRBV3-1|-|many
CASSPDYREQFF
TGTGCCAGCAGCCCCGACTACAGGGAGCAGTTCTTC
>TRBJ2-7|TRBV10-2|TRBD1|many
CASSQGARVEQYF
TGCGCCAGCAGCCAGGGGGCGAGGGTCGAGCAGTACTTC
>TRBJ1-3|TRBV11-2|-|-
CASSLVGGNTIYF
TGTGCCAGCAGCTTAGTTGGAGGAAACACCATATATTTT
>TRBJ1-1|TRBV6-4|-|-
CASSDSPGATEAFF
TGTGCCAGCAGTGACTCGCCAGGGGCCACTGAAGCTTTCTTT
>TRBJ2-1|TRBV20-1|-|many
CSAKTPTSSHEQFF
TGCAGTGCCAAGACCCCAACTAGCTCCCATGAGCAGTTCTTC
>TRBJ2-7|TRBV10-2|-|-
CASSGLFHYEQYF
TGCGCCAGCAGCGGGCTTTTTCACTACGAGCAGTACTTC
>TRBJ1-5|TRBV12-3/TRBV12-4|-|-
CASSWDNNQPQHF
TGTGCCAGCAGTTGGGACAACAATCAGCCCCAGCATTTT
>TRBJ2-1|TRBV12-3/TRBV12-4|-|-
CASSSRHGEQFF
TGTGCCAGCAGCAGCCGACACGGTGAGCAGTTCTTC
>TRBJ1-1|TRBV6-1|-|few
CASSESQNTEAFF
TGTGCCAGCAGTGAAAGTCAGAACACTGAAGCTTTCTTT
>TRBJ1-1|TRBV7-8|-|-
CASSLMGGAQETEAFF
TGTGCCAGCAGCTTAATGGGGGGAGCCCAGGAGACTGAAGCTTTCTTT
>TRBJ2-1|TRBV14|TRBD2|many
CASSPGTSVDNEQFF
TGTGCCAGCAGCCCCGGGACTAGCGTGGACAATGAGCAGTTCTTC
>TRBJ2-1|TRBV4-1|TRBD2|-
CASSLRETGTSGRGSYNEQFF
TGCGCCAGCAGCCTCCGAGAAACCGGGACTAGCGGGAGGGGCTCCTACAATGAGCAGTTCTTC
>TRBJ1-1|TRBV11-2|-|-
CASSLAQGTTEAFF
TGTGCCAGCAGCTTAGCTCAGGGGACCACTGAAGCTTTCTTT
>TRBJ1-1|TRBV27|-|few
CASSWGRESTEAFF
TGTGCCAGCAGTTGGGGCAGGGAGTCCACTGAAGCTTTCTTT
>TRBJ1-1|TRBV6-5|-|many
CASSYVDFGGLGEAFF
TGTGCCAGCAGTTACGTAGACTTCGGGGGTCTCGGTGAAGCTTTCTTT
>TRBJ2-7|TRBV7-6|-|few
CASSLGEQYF
TGTGCCAGCAGCTTAGGCGAGCAGTACTTC
>TRBJ1-1|TRBV10-3|-|many
CAIRPFGQNTEAFF
TGTGCCATCAGGCCTTTTGGGCAGAACACTGAAGCTTTCTTT
>TRBJ2-5|TRBV20-1|TRBD2|-
CSAPAERGGETQYF
TGCAGTGCTCCTGCCGAGCGGGGGGGAGAGACCCAGTACTTC
>TRBJ2-7|TRBV3-1|-|-
CASSQYYEQYF
TGTGCCAGCAGCCAGTACTACGAGCAGTACTTC
>TRBJ2-5|TRBV20-1|TRBD2|many
CSARPEGREVKETQYF
TGCAGTGCTAGACCCGAAGGGCGGGAGGTCAAAGAGACCCAGTACTTC
>TRBJ2-3|TRBV7-9|TRBD2|-
CASSSTSGSSDTQYF
TGTGCCAGCAGTTCGACTAGCGGGAGCTCAGATACGCAGTATTTT
>TRBJ2-1|TRBV29-1|TRBD2|few
CSVYPGGSYNEQFF
TGCAGCGTTTACCCGGGGGGCTCCTACAATGAGCAGTTCTTC
>TRBJ2-3|TRBV2|TRBD1|-
CASGNRGTDTQYF
TGTGCCAGCGGAAACAGGGGGACAGATACGCAGTATTTT
>TRBJ2-3|TRBV10-3|-|-
CAISGRTGATTDTQYF
TGTGCCATCAGTGGCAGGACGGGGGCAACCACAGATACGCAGTATTTT
>TRBJ2-3|TRBV5-5|-|many
CASSLTFTDTQYF
TGTGCCAGCAGCTTGACCTTCACAGATACGCAGTATTTT
>TRBJ1-3|TRBV18|-|few
CASSPQQGTSGNTIYF
TGTGCCAGCTCACCCCAACAGGGAACCTCTGGAAACACCATATATTTT
>TRBJ2-1|TRBV6-2/TRBV6-3|TRBD2|few
CASSWGTSGRIGLYNEQFF
TGTGCCAGCAGTTGGGGGACTAGCGGGAGAATTGGGCTCTACAATGAGCAGTTCTTC
>TRBJ2-5|TRBV6-2/TRBV6-3|TRBD2|once
CASSYGPSGSQETQYF
TGTGCCAGCAGTTACGGGCCTAGCGGGAGTCAAGAGACCCAGTACTTC
>TRBJ2-1|TRBV5-4|-|-
CASSSGQGLYNEQFF
TGTGCCAGCAGTTCTGGACAGGGACTATACAATGAGCAGTTCTTC
>TRBJ1-2|TRBV10-3|-|few
CAISESLRDTNYGYTF
TGTGCCATCAGTGAGTCGTTACGGGACACGAACTATGGCTACACCTTC